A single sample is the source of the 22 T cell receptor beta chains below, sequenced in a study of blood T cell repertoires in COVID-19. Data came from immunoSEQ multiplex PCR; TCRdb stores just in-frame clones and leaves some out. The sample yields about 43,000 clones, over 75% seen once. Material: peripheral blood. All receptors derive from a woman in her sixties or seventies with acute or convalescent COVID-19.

CDR3 loop: CASSPGTAEKLFF. DNA for the CDR3: TGTGCCAGCTCCCCCGGGACAGCCGAAAAACTGTTTTTT. V gene TRBV18 combines with J gene TRBJ1-4; 7 bases align to TRBD1. The CDR3 totals 13 residues. J lost 8 bases, V lost 6 bases, and 6 bases had no gene match. Looked up from germline, CDR1 is KGHSH and CDR2 is LQKENI.

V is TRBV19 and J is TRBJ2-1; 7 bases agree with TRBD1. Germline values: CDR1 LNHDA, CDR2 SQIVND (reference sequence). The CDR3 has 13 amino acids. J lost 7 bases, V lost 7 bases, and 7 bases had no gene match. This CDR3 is CASNPLTGNEQFF. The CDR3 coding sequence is TGTGCCAGTAACCCATTGACAGGGAATGAGCAGTTCTTC.

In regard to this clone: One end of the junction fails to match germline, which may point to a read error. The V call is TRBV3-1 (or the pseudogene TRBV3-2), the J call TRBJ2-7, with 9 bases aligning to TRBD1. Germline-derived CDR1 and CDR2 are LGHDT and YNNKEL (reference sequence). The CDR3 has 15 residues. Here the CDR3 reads CASSQRQGETYEQYF. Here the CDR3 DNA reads TGTGCCAGCAGCCAAAGACAGGGGGAGACGTACGAGCAGTACTTT.

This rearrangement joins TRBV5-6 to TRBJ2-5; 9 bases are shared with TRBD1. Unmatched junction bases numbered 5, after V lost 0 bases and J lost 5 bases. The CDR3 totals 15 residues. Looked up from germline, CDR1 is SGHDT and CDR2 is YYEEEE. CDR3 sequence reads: CASSLVGTGSETQYF. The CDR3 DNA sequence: TGTGCCAGCAGCTTGGTGGGGACAGGGTCGGAGACCCAGTACTTC.

The CDR3 is CASSPDQRLAYNEQFF. CDR3 nucleotides: TGTGCCAGCAGCCCCGATCAGAGACTAGCATACAATGAGCAGTTCTTC. The chain joins TRBV7-8 to TRBJ2-1, with TRBD2 matching 7 bases. The V gene end was trimmed by 5 bases and the J gene end by 4 bases; junction bases not matched to a gene: 11. The CDR3 is 16 amino acids. Germline CDR1 SGHVS, CDR2 FQNEAQ. Filled out from reference TRBV7-8 and TRBJ2-1, the complete variable domain reads GAGVSQSPRYKVAKRGQDVALRCDPISGHVSLFWYQQALGQGPEFLTYFQNEAQLDKSGLPSDRFFAERPEGSVSTLKIQRTQQEDSAVYLCASSPDQRLAYNEQFFGPGTRLTVL.

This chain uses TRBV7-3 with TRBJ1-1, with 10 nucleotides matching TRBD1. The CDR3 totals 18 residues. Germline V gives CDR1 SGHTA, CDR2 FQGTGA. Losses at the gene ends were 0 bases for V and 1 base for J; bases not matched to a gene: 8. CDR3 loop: CASSLTNRDRGGNTEAFF. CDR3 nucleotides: TGTGCCAGCAGCTTAACCAACCGGGACAGGGGAGGGAACACTGAAGCTTTCTTT.

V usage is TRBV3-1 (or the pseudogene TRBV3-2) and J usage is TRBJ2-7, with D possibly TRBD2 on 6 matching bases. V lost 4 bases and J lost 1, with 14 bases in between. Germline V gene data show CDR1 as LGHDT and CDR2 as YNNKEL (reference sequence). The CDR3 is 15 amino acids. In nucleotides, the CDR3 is TGTGCCAGCAGCCTCGCTTTGGCGGGGTCCTACGAGCAGTACTTC. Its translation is CASSLALAGSYEQYF.

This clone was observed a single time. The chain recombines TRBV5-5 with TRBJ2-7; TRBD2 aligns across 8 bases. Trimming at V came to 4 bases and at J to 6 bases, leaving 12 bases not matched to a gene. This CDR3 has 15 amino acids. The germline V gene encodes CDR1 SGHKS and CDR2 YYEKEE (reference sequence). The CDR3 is CASSIRGAGDIEQYF. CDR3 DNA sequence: TGTGCCAGCAGCATCCGGGGAGCGGGGGATATCGAGCAGTACTTC.

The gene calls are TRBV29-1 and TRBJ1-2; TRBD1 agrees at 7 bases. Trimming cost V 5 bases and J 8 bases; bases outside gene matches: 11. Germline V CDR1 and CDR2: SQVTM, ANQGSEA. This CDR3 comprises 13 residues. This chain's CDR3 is CSVFSGTVLGYTF. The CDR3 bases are TGCAGCGTTTTCTCCGGGACAGTACTGGGCTACACCTTC.

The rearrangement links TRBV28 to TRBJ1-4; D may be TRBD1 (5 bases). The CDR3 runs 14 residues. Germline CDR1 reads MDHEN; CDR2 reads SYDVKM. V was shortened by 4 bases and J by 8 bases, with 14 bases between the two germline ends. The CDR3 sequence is CASSYRQGREKLFF. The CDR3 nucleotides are TGTGCCAGCAGTTATCGGCAGGGTAGGGAAAAACTGTTTTTT.

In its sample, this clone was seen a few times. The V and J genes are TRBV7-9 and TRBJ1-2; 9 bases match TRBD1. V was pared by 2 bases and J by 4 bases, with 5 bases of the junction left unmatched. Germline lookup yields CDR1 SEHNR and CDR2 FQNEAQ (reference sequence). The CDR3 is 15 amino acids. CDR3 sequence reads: CASSLSGQGGYGYTF. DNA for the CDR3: TGTGCCAGCAGCTTATCGGGACAGGGAGGCTATGGCTACACCTTC.

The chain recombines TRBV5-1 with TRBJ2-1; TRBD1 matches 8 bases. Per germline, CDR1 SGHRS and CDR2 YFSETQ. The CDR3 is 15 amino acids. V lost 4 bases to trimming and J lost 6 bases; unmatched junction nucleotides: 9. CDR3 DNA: TGCGCCAGCAGCCTCCGGGACAGGCTGATCAATGAGCAGTTCTTC. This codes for CASSLRDRLINEQFF.

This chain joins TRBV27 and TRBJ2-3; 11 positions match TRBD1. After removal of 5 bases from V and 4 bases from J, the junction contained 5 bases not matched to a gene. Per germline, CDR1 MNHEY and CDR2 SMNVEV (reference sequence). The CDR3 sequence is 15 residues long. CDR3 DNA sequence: TGTGCCAGCAGTGCGCCGGGACAGGGGGCAGATACGCAGTATTTT. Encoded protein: CASSAPGQGADTQYF.

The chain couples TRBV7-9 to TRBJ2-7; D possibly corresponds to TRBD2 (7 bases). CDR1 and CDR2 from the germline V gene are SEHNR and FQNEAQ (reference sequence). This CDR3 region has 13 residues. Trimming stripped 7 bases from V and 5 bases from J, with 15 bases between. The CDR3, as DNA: TGTGCCAGCACCCCGGGGGGCCGGCACGAGCAGTACTTC. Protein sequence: CASTPGGRHEQYF.

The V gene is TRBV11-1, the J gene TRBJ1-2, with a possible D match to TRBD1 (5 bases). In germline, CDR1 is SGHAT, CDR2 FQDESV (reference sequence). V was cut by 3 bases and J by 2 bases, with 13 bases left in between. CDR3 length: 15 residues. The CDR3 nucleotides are TGTGCCAGCAGCTTGTATACAGGAGAAAACTATGGCTACACCTTC. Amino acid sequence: CASSLYTGENYGYTF.

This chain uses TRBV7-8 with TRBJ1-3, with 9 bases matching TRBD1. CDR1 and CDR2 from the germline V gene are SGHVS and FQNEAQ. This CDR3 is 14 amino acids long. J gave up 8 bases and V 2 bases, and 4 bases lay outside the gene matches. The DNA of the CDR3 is TGTGCCAGCAGCTTAACGACAGGGGGGGACACCATATATTTT. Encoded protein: CASSLTTGGDTIYF.

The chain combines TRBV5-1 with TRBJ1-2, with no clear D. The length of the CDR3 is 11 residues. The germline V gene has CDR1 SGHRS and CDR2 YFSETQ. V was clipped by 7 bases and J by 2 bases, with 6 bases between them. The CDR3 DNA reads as TGCGCCAGCGGCACGAACTATGGCTACACCTTC. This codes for CASGTNYGYTF.

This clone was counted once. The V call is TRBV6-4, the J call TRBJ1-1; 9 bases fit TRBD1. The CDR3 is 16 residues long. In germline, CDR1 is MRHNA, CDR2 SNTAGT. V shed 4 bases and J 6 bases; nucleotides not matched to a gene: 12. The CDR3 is CASSVHFRDRVAEAFF. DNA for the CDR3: TGTGCCAGCAGTGTCCATTTTCGGGACAGGGTGGCTGAAGCTTTCTTT.

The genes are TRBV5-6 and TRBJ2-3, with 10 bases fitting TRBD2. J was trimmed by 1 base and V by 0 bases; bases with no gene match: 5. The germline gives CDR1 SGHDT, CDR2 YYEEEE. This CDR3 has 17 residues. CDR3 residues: CASSLGSGGFGTDTQYF. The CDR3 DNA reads TGTGCCAGCAGCTTGGGTAGCGGGGGGTTTGGCACAGATACGCAGTATTTT.

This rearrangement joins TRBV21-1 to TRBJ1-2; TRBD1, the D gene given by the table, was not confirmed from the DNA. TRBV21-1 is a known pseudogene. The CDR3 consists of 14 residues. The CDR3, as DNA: TGTGCCAGCAGCGGGCGACAGGGGGCCTATGGCTACACCTTC. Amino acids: CASSGRQGAYGYTF.

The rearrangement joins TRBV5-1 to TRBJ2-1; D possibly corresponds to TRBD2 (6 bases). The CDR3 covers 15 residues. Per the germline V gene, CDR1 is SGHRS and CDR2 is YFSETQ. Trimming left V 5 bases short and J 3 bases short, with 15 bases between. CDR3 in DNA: TGCGCCAGCAGTTCCGGCGGGACCGACTACAATGAGCAGTTCTTC. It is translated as CASSSGGTDYNEQFF.

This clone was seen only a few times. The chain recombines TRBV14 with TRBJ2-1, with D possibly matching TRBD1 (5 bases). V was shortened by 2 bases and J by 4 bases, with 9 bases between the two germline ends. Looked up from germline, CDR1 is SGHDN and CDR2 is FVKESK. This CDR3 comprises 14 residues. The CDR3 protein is CASSQFQGYNEQFF. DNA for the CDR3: TGTGCCAGCAGCCAATTTCAGGGATACAATGAGCAGTTCTTC.